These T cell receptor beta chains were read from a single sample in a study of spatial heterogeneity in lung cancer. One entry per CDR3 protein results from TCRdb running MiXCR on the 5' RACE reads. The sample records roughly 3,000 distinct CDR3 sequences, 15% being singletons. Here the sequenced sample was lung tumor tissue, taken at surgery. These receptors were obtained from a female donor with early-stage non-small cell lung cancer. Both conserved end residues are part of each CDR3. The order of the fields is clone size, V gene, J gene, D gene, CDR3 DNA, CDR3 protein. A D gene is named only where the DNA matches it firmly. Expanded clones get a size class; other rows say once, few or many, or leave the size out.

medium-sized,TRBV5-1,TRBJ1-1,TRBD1,TGCGCCAGCAGCCTAGGACAGGCCTTCGGGAACACTGAAGCTTTCTTT,CASSLGQAFGNTEAFF
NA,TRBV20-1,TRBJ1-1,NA,TGCAGTGCGGAGGGATTGGGAAGCACTGAAGCTTTCTTT,CSAEGLGSTEAFF
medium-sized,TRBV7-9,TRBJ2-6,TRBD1,TGTGCCAGCAGCCAAGGACAGGGCTCTGGGGCCAACGTCCTGACTTTC,CASSQGQGSGANVLTF
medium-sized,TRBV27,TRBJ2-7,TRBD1,TGTGCCAGCAGTTTAACGGGACAGTTCCGAGACGAGCAGTACTTC,CASSLTGQFRDEQYF
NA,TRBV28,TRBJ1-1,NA,TGTGCCAGCAGTTTCCCCCGAAACCCGGAGAGATCATGGAACACTGAAGCTTTCTTT,CASSFPRNPERSWNTEAFF
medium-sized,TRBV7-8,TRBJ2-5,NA,TGTGCCAGCAGCTTAAAACAAGAGACCCAGTACTTC,CASSLKQETQYF
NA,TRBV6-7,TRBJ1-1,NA,TGTGCCAGCAGTTACTCGAACCAGAAGAACACTGAAGCTTTCTTT,CASSYSNQKNTEAFF
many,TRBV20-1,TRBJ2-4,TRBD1,TGCAGTGCTAGAGTGTGGAGGACAGGGGGCCTCAAGGGGAACATTCAGTACTTC,CSARVWRTGGLKGNIQYF
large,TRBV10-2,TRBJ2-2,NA,TGCGCCAGCAGTGAAACTCAGCCCGGGGAGCTGTTTTTT,CASSETQPGELFF
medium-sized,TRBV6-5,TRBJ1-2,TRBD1,TGTGCCAGCAGTTACACGACAGGGACGGTCTATGGCTACACCTTC,CASSYTTGTVYGYTF
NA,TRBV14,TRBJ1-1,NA,TGTGCCAGCAGCTCAGGGTCGGGTTTGGCCACTGAAGCTTTCTTT,CASSSGSGLATEAFF
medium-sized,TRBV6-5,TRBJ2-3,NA,TGTGCCAGCAGAAACCTCGGGGGGCCTAGCACAGATACGCAGTATTTT,CASRNLGGPSTDTQYF
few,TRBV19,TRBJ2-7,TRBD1,TGTGCCAGTAGTATATCTCAGGACAGGATCCACGAGCAGTACTTC,CASSISQDRIHEQYF
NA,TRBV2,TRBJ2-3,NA,TGTGCCAGCCACCCGGGCCGGGGGGCGAACACAGATACGCAGTATTTT,CASHPGRGANTDTQYF
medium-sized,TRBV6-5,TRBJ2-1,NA,TGTGCCAGCAGAGACGACCGGGGGGAGCAGTTCTTC,CASRDDRGEQFF
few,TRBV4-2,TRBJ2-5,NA,TGTGCCAGCAGCCGAGTTGGGGAGACCCAGTACTTC,CASSRVGETQYF
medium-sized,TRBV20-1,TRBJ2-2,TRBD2,TGCAGTGCTAGCCCATTCCGGGGGGCGAACACCGGGGAGCTGTTTTTT,CSASPFRGANTGELFF
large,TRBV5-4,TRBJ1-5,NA,TGTGCCAGCCTATCCGAAGGACCGAGGATGTTCCAGCCCCAGCATTTT,CASLSEGPRMFQPQHF
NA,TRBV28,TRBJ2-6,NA,TGTGCCAGCGGAGGGGGGACGCCCTCTGGGGCCAACGTCCTGACTTTC,CASGGGTPSGANVLTF
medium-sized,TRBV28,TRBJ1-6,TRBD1,TGTGCCAGCAAGGGGGCCCCCAATAATTCACCCCTCCACTTT,CASKGAPNNSPLHF
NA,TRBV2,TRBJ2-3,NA,TGTGCCAGCAGGGAGGGGTTGGATACGCAGTATTTT,CASREGLDTQYF
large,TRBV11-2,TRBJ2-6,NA,TGTGCCAGCAGCCCCGTAGAGGGGGTAGGCGGGGCCAACGTCCTGACTTTC,CASSPVEGVGGANVLTF
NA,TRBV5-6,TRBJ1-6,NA,TGTGCCAGCAGCCATGGGGGCAGGGGCGGTAATTCACCCCTCCACTTT,CASSHGGRGGNSPLHF
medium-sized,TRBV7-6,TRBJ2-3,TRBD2,TGTGCCAGCAGCTCTACTAGCGGGGGGCCCAGCACAGATACGCAGTATTTT,CASSSTSGGPSTDTQYF
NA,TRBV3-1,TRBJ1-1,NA,TGTGCCAGCAGCCTATGGGGGAAAGGGTCGGTTCCCGAAGCTTTCTTT,CASSLWGKGSVPEAFF
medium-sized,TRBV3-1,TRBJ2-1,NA,TGTGCCAGCGGTCAGTTGGGACTTCTCCTGTTCTTC,CASGQLGLLLFF
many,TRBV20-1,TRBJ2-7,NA,TGCAGTGCTTTAGCGGAGAGCTCCTACGAGCAGTACTTC,CSALAESSYEQYF
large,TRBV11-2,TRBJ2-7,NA,TGTGCCAGCAGCTTAGTTGTTAGGGAGCAGTACTTC,CASSLVVREQYF
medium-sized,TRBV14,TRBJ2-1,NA,TGTGCCAGCAGCCAAGTTTGGATGCACAATGAGCAGTTCTTC,CASSQVWMHNEQFF
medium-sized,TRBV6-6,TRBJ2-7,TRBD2,TGTGCCAGCAGTAACCAGATCGGGGGGGGAGAATACGAGCAGTACTTC,CASSNQIGGGEYEQYF
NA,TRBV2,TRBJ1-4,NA,TGTGCCAGCAGGAGCAAATCGACTAATGAAAAACTGTTTTTT,CASRSKSTNEKLFF
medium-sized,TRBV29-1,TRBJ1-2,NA,TGCAGCGTTAGGGCCCGCAGTTATGATGGCTACACCTTC,CSVRARSYDGYTF
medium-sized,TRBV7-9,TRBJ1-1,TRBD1,TGTGCCAGCAGCTCCCAAGGACAGGGGCGGTCTGAAGCTTTCTTT,CASSSQGQGRSEAFF
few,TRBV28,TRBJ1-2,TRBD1,TGTGCCAGCAGACGCCACGGACAGGCAACCCTTAACTTC,CASRRHGQATLNF
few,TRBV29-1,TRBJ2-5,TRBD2,TGCAGCGTTGTCGCAGGCCGGGAGGCCCAGTACTTC,CSVVAGREAQYF
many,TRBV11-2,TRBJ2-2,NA,TGTGCCCTGGGGAGCAACCGTCGGGGCACCGGGGAGCTGTTTTTT,CALGSNRRGTGELFF
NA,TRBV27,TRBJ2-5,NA,TGTGCCAGCAGTTCTAGGCGCACAGGGTCGGAGACCCAGTACTTC,CASSSRRTGSETQYF
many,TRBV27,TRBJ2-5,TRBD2,TGTGCCAGCAGTGGGACTAGACAGGTTCAAGAGACCCAGTACTTC,CASSGTRQVQETQYF
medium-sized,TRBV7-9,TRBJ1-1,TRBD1,TGTGCCAGCAGCGAAGCCGGGACAGGGCAGGGAACTGAAGCTTTCTTT,CASSEAGTGQGTEAFF
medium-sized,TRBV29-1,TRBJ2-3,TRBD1,TGCAGCGTCACAGGGGGCGCCAATCGGGATACGCAGTATTTT,CSVTGGANRDTQYF
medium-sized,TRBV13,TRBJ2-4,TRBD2,TGTGCCAGCTCATACAGCGGGGCCGGGGCCAAAAACATTCAGTACTTC,CASSYSGAGAKNIQYF
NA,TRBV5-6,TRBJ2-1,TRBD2,TGTGCCAGCAGTTACACGACCGGGACTAGGCTCAATGAGCAGTTCTTC,CASSYTTGTRLNEQFF
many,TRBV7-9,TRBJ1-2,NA,TGTGCCAGCAGCTTAGATACAGTAGGCTGGGGAAACGGCGATGGCTACACCTTC,CASSLDTVGWGNGDGYTF
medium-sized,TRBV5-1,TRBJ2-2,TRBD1,TGCGCCAGCAGCTCAGAGACAGGGAGCACCGGGGAGCTGTTTTTT,CASSSETGSTGELFF
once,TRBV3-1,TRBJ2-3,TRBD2,TGTGCCAGCAGCCAAGCGGGAGGGAAAGCCACAGATACGCAGTATTTT,CASSQAGGKATDTQYF
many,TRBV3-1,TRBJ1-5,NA,TGTGCCAGCAGCCAGTCGGACAATCAGCCCCAGCATTTT,CASSQSDNQPQHF
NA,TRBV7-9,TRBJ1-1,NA,TGTGCCAGCAGCCCCTTTTACGGGGTTGAAGCTTTCTTT,CASSPFYGVEAFF
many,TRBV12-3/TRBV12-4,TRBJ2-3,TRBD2,TGTGCCAGCAGTTCGGTCCGGGGGGGGACAGATACGCAGTATTTT,CASSSVRGGTDTQYF
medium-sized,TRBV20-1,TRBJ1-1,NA,TGCAGTGCCCTACAGGGAGTCGCCACTGAAGCTTTCTTT,CSALQGVATEAFF
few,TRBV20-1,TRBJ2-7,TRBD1,TGCAGTGCTAGAGGGGCGTATGGGACAGCTGGATACGAGCAGTACTTC,CSARGAYGTAGYEQYF